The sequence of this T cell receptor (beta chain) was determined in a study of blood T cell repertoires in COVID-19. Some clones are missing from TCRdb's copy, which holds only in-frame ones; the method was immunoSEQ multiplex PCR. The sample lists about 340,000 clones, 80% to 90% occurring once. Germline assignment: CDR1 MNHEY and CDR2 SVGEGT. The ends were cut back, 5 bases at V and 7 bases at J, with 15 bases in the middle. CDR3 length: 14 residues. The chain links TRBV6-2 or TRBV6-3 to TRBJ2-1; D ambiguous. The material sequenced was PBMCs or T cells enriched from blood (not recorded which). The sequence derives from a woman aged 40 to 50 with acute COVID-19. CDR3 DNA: TGTGCCAGCAGTGACCGGGTCGTGGAGAATGAGCAGTTCTTC. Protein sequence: CASSDRVVENEQFF.